Detailed here is one TCR beta chain. The antigen is not known. Patients with alopecia areata provided lesional scalp punch biopsies as well as peripheral blood. These data come from a study of CD8+ T cells in alopecia areata. General study results and limits: An increase in clonality over normal scalp was evident in lesional scalp, especially alopecia totalis/universalis.

V was cut by 4 bases and J by 4 bases, with 10 bases left in between. This CDR3 contains 12 residues. Germline V gene sequence: CDR1 GTSNPN, CDR2 SVGIG (reference sequence). Reverse transcribed after extraction, RNA yielded cDNA as the sequencing template. Using immunoSEQ multiplex PCR, the repertoire was profiled, and TCRdb retains in-frame clones only, with some absent. The data show fewer than 100,000 clones, around 44% seen once. The sequence was obtained from a human donor with alopecia areata. Sequences were obtained from CD4+ T cells sorted from blood. The chain couples TRBV30 to TRBJ1-2; possible D gene TRBD1, 6 bases. CDR3 sequence (DNA): TGTGCCTGGACCACAGGGCTCTATGGCTACACCTTC. It translates to CAWTTGLYGYTF.